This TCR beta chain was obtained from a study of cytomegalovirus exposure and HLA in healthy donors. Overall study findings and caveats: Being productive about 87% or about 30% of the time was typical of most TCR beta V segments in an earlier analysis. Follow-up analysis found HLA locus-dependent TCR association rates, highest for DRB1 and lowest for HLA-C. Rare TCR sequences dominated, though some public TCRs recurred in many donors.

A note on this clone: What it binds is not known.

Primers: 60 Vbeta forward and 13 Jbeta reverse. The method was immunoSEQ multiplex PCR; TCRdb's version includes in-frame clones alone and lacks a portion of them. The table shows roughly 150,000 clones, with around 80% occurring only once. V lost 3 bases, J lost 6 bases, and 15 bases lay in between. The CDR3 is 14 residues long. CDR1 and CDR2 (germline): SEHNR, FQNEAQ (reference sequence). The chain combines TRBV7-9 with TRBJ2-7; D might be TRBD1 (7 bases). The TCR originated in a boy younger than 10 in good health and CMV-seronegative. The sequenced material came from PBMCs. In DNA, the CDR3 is TGTGCCAGCAGCTTGACAGGGCGGGAAGGCGAGCAGTACTTC. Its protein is CASSLTGREGEQYF.